A single sample gave rise to the 14 T cell receptor beta chains below, sequenced in a study of PD-1 blockade in classical Hodgkin lymphoma (TCRdb year 2020). The library was made by the immunoSEQ multiplex PCR assay. Imported from immuneACCESS, the table was reduced by TCRdb to in-frame sequences with V and J called. These copies leave out some clones; in studies compared against another copy, an unresolved V gene accounts for under half, and the cause of the remainder is not known. The table for this sample lists 50,000 or so clones; around 76% of them were counted only once. The ten most abundant clones make up 12% of the sample. This sample's time point label indicates: cycle 4 day 1 (C4D1), after more than five weeks of nivolumab. Every trial patient had relapsed after autologous stem cell transplantation, and cohorts A, B and C differed in prior brentuximab vedotin exposure. The material sequenced was peripheral blood mononuclear cells (PBMCs), taken before the fourth cycle of nivolumab. The source of these receptors is a human donor with classical Hodgkin lymphoma.

This clone was seen a single time. The genes are TRBV10-1 and TRBJ2-5; 12 bases agree with TRBD2. The V gene's germline CDR1 is WNHNN and CDR2 SYGVQD (reference sequence). The V and J ends lost 0 bases and 0 bases, in that order; junction bases with no gene match: 11. The CDR3 length is 20 residues. The CDR3 spells CASSESSLAGGLPYQETQYF. In nucleotides, the CDR3 is TGCGCCAGCAGTGAGTCGAGTCTAGCGGGAGGGCTCCCGTACCAAGAGACCCAGTACTTC.

CDR3 residues: CASSRLIANTEAFF. In DNA form, the CDR3 reads TGCGCCAGCAGCAGGCTGATCGCGAACACTGAAGCTTTCTTT. The V call is TRBV5-1, the J call TRBJ1-1; D is unresolved. Germline CDR1 SGHRS, CDR2 YFSETQ. The CDR3 loop spans 14 amino acids. Trimming removed 4 bases at V and 1 base at J, with 11 bases between.

This chain links TRBV28 with TRBJ2-3, with 9 nucleotides matching TRBD2. Germline CDR1 and CDR2: MDHEN and SYDVKM. This CDR3 comprises 16 residues. Unmatched junction bases numbered 6, after V lost 5 bases and J lost 0 bases. For the CDR3, the DNA is TGTGCCAGCAGTCTAGGACTAGCGCGTAGCACAGATACGCAGTATTTT. Translation gives CASSLGLARSTDTQYF.

The chain joins TRBV19 to TRBJ2-1; D may match TRBD1 or TRBD2 (5 bases each). The V end was cut by 3 bases, the J end by 3 bases, with 6 bases between. Germline CDR1 and CDR2: LNHDA and SQIVND (reference sequence). The CDR3 has 13 residues. The CDR3 DNA is TGTGCCAGTAGTATGGGGGTCTACAATGAGCAGTTCTTC. Translation: CASSMGVYNEQFF.

The rearrangement uses TRBV4-1 and TRBJ1-2; 8 positions match TRBD1. The CDR3 has 14 residues. Germline lookup yields CDR1 MGHRA and CDR2 YSYEKL. Unmatched junction bases numbered 3, after V lost 1 base and J lost 5 bases. CDR3 DNA sequence: TGCGCCAGCAGCCAAGTAGGGACAGGTTATGGCTACACCTTC. Amino acids: CASSQVGTGYGYTF.

CDR3 sequence reads: CASSLVSANSGEQYF. Written as DNA, the CDR3 is TGCGCCAGCAGCTTGGTATCGGCGAATTCGGGCGAGCAGTACTTC. The rearrangement joins TRBV5-1 to TRBJ2-7; D gene unclear. This CDR3 is built from 15 residues. Between the trimmed V and J ends, which lost 0 bases and 6 bases, there was a span of 16 bases. Germline V gives CDR1 SGHRS, CDR2 YFSETQ.

V usage is TRBV6-5 and J usage is TRBJ1-2, with TRBD1 matching 7 bases. The CDR3 length is 15 residues. Trimming cost V 2 bases and J 6 bases; bases outside gene matches: 9. Looked up from germline, CDR1 is MNHEY and CDR2 is SVGAGI. CDR3 sequence: CASSYVAGGRHGYTF. CDR3 sequence (DNA): TGTGCCAGCAGTTACGTGGCAGGGGGAAGGCATGGCTACACCTTC.

The V gene is TRBV9, the J gene TRBJ2-1; D is uncertain. Trimming stripped 0 bases from V and 8 bases from J, with 3 bases between. The germline V gene encodes CDR1 SGDLS and CDR2 YYNGEE. The CDR3 loop spans 11 amino acids. CDR3 loop: CASSVADEQFF. The CDR3 region has the DNA TGTGCCAGCAGCGTAGCTGATGAGCAGTTCTTC.

The rearrangement joins TRBV6-6 to TRBJ2-5; D unresolved. Germline loops: CDR1 MNHNY, CDR2 SVGAGI (reference sequence). Deletions cut 0 bases from V and 7 bases from J, with 15 bases between. The CDR3 has 15 residues. CDR3 nucleotide sequence: TGTGCCAGCAGTTACTCGATTCCAGCTTCGGGGACCCAGTACTTC. Its protein is CASSYSIPASGTQYF.

This clone appeared once. J is TRBJ2-1 and V is TRBV27, with 14 bases lining up with TRBD2. This CDR3 has 17 residues. Trimming removed 2 bases from V and 7 bases from J; junction bases left unmatched: 7. From germline, CDR1 is MNHEY and CDR2 SMNVEV (reference sequence). The CDR3 here is CASSLLPGTSGSNEQFF. CDR3 nucleotide sequence: TGTGCCAGCAGTTTACTCCCGGGGACTAGCGGGAGTAATGAGCAGTTCTTC.

This chain links TRBV14 with TRBJ1-4, with D unclear. V was cut by 3 bases and J by 7 bases, with 3 bases left in between. Germline V gene lookup returns CDR1 SGHDN and CDR2 FVKESK. The CDR3 runs 11 residues. CDR3 region: CASSHSEKLFF. For the CDR3, the DNA is TGTGCCAGCAGCCATTCTGAAAAACTGTTTTTT.

Here the CDR3 reads CASSFPPRANEQFF. DNA of the CDR3: TGTGCCAGCAGCTTCCCCCCTAGGGCCAATGAGCAGTTCTTC. This sequence joins TRBV5-4 and TRBJ2-1; no firm D call. The CDR3 has 14 residues. The ends were cut back, 2 bases at V and 6 bases at J, with 12 bases in the middle. Germline V CDR1 and CDR2: SGHNT, YYREEE (reference sequence).

In its sample, this clone was seen once. J is TRBJ2-5 and V is TRBV6-1, with a possible D match to TRBD2 (6 bases). The CDR3 has 15 residues. V was pared by 2 bases and J by 2 bases, with 12 bases between. The germline CDR1 and CDR2 sequences are MNHNS and SASEGT. DNA of the CDR3: TGTGCCAGCAGTGAATGGGGAGGCGGGCAAGAGACCCAGTACTTC. Amino acid sequence: CASSEWGGGQETQYF.

This sequence joins TRBV2 and TRBJ1-6; possible D gene TRBD1, 6 bases. Trimming pared 7 bases from V and 10 bases from J, leaving 14 bases between. The germline gives CDR1 SNHLY, CDR2 FYNNEI. The CDR3 totals 13 residues. The CDR3 coding sequence is TGTGCCAGCACCGGGGACCAGGGGTCACCCCTCCACTTT. It encodes CASTGDQGSPLHF.